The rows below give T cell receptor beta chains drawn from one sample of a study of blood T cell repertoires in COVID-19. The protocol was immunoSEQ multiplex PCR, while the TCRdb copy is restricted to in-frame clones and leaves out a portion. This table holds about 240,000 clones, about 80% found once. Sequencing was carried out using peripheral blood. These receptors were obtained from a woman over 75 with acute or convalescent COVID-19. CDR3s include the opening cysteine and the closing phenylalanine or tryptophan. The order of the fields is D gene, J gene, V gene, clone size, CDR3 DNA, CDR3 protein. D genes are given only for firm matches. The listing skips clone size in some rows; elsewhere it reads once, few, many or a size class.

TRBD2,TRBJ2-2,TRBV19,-,TGTGCCAGTCCCGCCGCGGCGGGGGCCGGGGAGCTGTTTTTT,CASPAAAGAGELFF
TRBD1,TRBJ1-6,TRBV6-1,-,TGTGCCAGCACCCAACAGGGGCAGAATTCACCCCTCCACTTT,CASTQQGQNSPLHF
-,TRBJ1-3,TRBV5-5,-,TGTGCCAGCAGCTTGGCAATTGGAAACACCATATATTTT,CASSLAIGNTIYF
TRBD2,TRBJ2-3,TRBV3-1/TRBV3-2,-,TGTGCCAGCAGCCAAGATGGCGGGGGACGCACAGATACGCAGTATTTT,CASSQDGGGRTDTQYF
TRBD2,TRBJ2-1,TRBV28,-,TGTGCCAGCAGCGTTACTAGCGGGGGGGGCTACAATGAGCAGTTCTTC,CASSVTSGGGYNEQFF
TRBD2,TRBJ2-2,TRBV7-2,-,TGTGCCAGCAGCTTAGCAACTAGCGGGGGGCCAGGGACCGGGGAGCTGTTTTTT,CASSLATSGGPGTGELFF
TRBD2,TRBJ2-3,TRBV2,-,TGTGCCAGCAGAAACCGAGAATCGCGGGGGGGCGTTTTTAGCACAGATACGCAGTATTTT,CASRNRESRGGVFSTDTQYF
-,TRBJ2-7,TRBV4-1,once,TGCGCCAGCAGCCAAGCCCTACTTCCACCCTACGAGCAGTACTTC,CASSQALLPPYEQYF
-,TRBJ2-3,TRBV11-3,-,TGTGCCAGCAGCCTGACTAGGTGGACAGATACGCAGTATTTT,CASSLTRWTDTQYF
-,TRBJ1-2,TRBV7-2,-,TGTGCCAGCAGCACAGGTGGGGGGACCGTCTATGGCTACACCTTC,CASSTGGGTVYGYTF
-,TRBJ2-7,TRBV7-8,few,TGTGCCAGCAGCTTAGGTGGGCAGTCCTACGAGCAGTACTTC,CASSLGGQSYEQYF
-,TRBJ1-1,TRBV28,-,TGTGCCAGCTTCACTCTGCCCCGGGGGAACACTGAAGCTTTCTTT,CASFTLPRGNTEAFF
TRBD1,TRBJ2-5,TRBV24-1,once,TGTGCCACCAGTGAAAGACAGGGTATCGGAGAGACCCAGTACTTC,CATSERQGIGETQYF
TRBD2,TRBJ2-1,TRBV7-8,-,TGTGCCAGCAGCCGAGCGGGCGGGGGGGTAAACAATGAGCAGTTCTTC,CASSRAGGGVNNEQFF
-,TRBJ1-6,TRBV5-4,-,TGTGCCAGCAGCAAGCGGACGGGCGCCGGTTCGAATTCACCCCTCCACTTT,CASSKRTGAGSNSPLHF
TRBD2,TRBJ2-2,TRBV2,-,TGTGCCAGCGACCCGGGACTAGCGACCGGGGAGCTGTTTTTT,CASDPGLATGELFF